This TCR beta chain came from a study of vaccination effects on CD4 cells after COVID-19. The wider study: Post-vaccine specimens were collected at a median of 72 days following the second dose.

This clone was seen more than once but under ten times. The antigen remains undetermined. Trimming left V 1 base short and J 11 bases short, with 6 bases between. Germline CDR1 LGHDT, CDR2 YNNKEL (reference sequence). CDR3 length equals 12 residues. Expansion with viral peptide pools was applied to antigen-specific CD4+ T cells by the ViraFEST assay prior to sequencing. Investigators separated out CD4+ T cells once more than nine days of culture had passed. Participants were vaccinated with two doses of either the BNT162b2 or mRNA-1273 vaccine. Cultures used roughly 2.2 million PBMC per well, roughly 11 IU/ml IL-2 and 10 ug/ml peptides. Libraries were prepared by immunoSEQ multiplex PCR; TCRdb keeps only in-frame clonotypes and omits some of them. The table includes tens of thousands of clones, around 74% detected once.

The material was CD4+ T cells from PBMCs cultured with HCoV-229E spike peptides, obtained after COVID-19 vaccination. The rearrangement joins TRBV3-1 (or the pseudogene TRBV3-2) to TRBJ1-6; D call uncertain. The TCR was taken from a human donor who received a COVID-19 vaccine. CDR3 amino acids: CASSQGGTPLHF. CDR3 sequence (DNA): TGTGCCAGCAGCCAAGGGGGTACACCCCTCCACTTT.